This is a list of T cell receptor beta chains from one sample in a study of immune evolution from preneoplasia to lung adenocarcinoma. Clones were read by immunoSEQ multiplex PCR, and TCRdb kept only the in-frame ones, dropping some. The data contain tens of thousands of clones, approximately 79% of them seen just once; the ten biggest clones take up about 4.7%. What was sequenced was FFPE invasive lung adenocarcinoma tissue. All receptors derive from a person aged 55 to 70 with lung adenocarcinoma. CDR3s include the opening cysteine and the closing phenylalanine or tryptophan. The D gene is left open where the match is weak. Rows give clone size only sometimes, using once, few, many, or a class for an expanded clone.

V gene	clone size	J gene	D gene	CDR3 DNA	CDR3 protein
TRBV7-2	NA	TRBJ1-1	NA	TGTGCCAGCAGCCGCGTCACCGGGGCAAGGGCTGAAGCTTTCTTT	CASSRVTGARAEAFF
TRBV5-8	NA	TRBJ2-7	NA	TGTGCCAGCAGCCAGCTTACAGGTTCCTACGAGCAGTACTTC	CASSQLTGSYEQYF
TRBV7-9	NA	TRBJ2-2	NA	TGTGCCAGCAGCTTAATCGTGGGTGGGAACACCGGGGAGCTGTTTTTT	CASSLIVGGNTGELFF
TRBV2	NA	TRBJ2-7	TRBD1	TGTGCCAGCACCAGGGACAGGGGCACCTACGAGCAGTACTTC	CASTRDRGTYEQYF
TRBV10-3	NA	TRBJ1-5	NA	TGTGCCATCAGTGAGAAGGGTAGCAATCAGCCCCAGCATTTT	CAISEKGSNQPQHF
TRBV19	NA	TRBJ2-3	TRBD2	TGTGCCAGTACTAGCGGGAGGAGAGGGTTCACAGATACGCAGTATTTT	CASTSGRRGFTDTQYF
TRBV27	NA	TRBJ2-7	TRBD2	TGTGCCAGCAGTTTATACGCGGGAGGGGGCTACGAGCAGTACTTC	CASSLYAGGGYEQYF
TRBV11-1	NA	TRBJ2-3	TRBD2	TGTGCCAGCAGCTCTCTTAGCGGGAGCGGGACAGATACGCAGTATTTT	CASSSLSGSGTDTQYF
TRBV7-2	NA	TRBJ1-3	TRBD1	TGTGCCAGCAGCTGGGGACAGCCGATCTCTGGAAACACCATATATTTT	CASSWGQPISGNTIYF
TRBV28	few	TRBJ1-2	NA	TGTGCCAGCAGACGGGTCGGGGGCTACACCTTC	CASRRVGGYTF
TRBV5-1	NA	TRBJ1-4	TRBD1	TGCGCCAGCAGCTCACAGGGGGCAGATGAAAAACTGTTTTTT	CASSSQGADEKLFF
TRBV5-4	NA	TRBJ2-2	TRBD2	TGTGCCAGCAGATCCGGGACTATAAACACCGGGGAGCTGTTTTTT	CASRSGTINTGELFF
TRBV5-5	NA	TRBJ2-3	NA	TGTGCCAGCAGCGGACTACCCACAGATACGCAGTATTTT	CASSGLPTDTQYF
TRBV5-1	NA	TRBJ2-7	NA	TGCGCCAGCAGGGGGGAATCCCGCTACGAGCAGTACTTC	CASRGESRYEQYF
TRBV15	few	TRBJ1-5	NA	TGTGCCACCAGCAGACAAACGGGGCAGCCCCAGCATTTT	CATSRQTGQPQHF
TRBV30	few	TRBJ2-2	NA	TGTGCCTGGAGTGTACGTCTGGACACCGGGGAGCTGTTTTTT	CAWSVRLDTGELFF
TRBV6-6	NA	TRBJ1-2	NA	TGTGCCAGCAGTTACAGGGAGTCAGGTGGCTACACCTTC	CASSYRESGGYTF
TRBV19	NA	TRBJ2-7	NA	TGTGCCAGTAGAAGGACAGTGGGGGTATACGAGCAGTACTTC	CASRRTVGVYEQYF
TRBV19	NA	TRBJ2-3	NA	TGTGCCAGTAGTCTTCGGACTCAAGCTAGCACAGATACGCAGTATTTT	CASSLRTQASTDTQYF
TRBV18	NA	TRBJ1-1	NA	TGTGCCAGCTCACCCTACGTTCTCGACACTGAAGCTTTCTTT	CASSPYVLDTEAFF
TRBV29-1	NA	TRBJ1-1	NA	TGCAGCGTTGCATGGACAGCCTACACTGAAGCTTTCTTT	CSVAWTAYTEAFF
TRBV28	NA	TRBJ1-5	NA	TGTGCCAGCAGTTTATCTACAGGTCAGCCCCAGCATTTT	CASSLSTGQPQHF
TRBV5-1	few	TRBJ2-5	NA	TGCGCCAGCAGCTTGGGGGTTGGAACACCGAACGCGGAGACCCAGTACTTC	CASSLGVGTPNAETQYF
TRBV5-1	once	TRBJ2-6	NA	TGCGCCAGCAGCTTGGGACTCGGCTCTGGGGCCAACGTCCTGACTTTC	CASSLGLGSGANVLTF
TRBV11-3	NA	TRBJ1-4	NA	TGTGCCAGCAGCTCACCCGAAGGGCGAACTAATGAAAAACTGTTTTTT	CASSSPEGRTNEKLFF
TRBV29-1	NA	TRBJ1-1	NA	TGCAGCGTATGGGGGCGGAGCACTGAAGCTTTCTTT	CSVWGRSTEAFF
TRBV11-1	NA	TRBJ1-3	TRBD1	TGTGCCAGCAGCCCGGTTCAGGGGGTGGCTGGAAACACCATATATTTT	CASSPVQGVAGNTIYF
TRBV28	NA	TRBJ1-1	NA	TGTGCCAGCAGTTTCAACCGACAAGGTGGGAACACTGAAGCTTTCTTT	CASSFNRQGGNTEAFF
TRBV18	NA	TRBJ2-1	TRBD2	TGTGCCAGCTCACCCCACGCTGGGACTAGCGTATATGAGCAGTTCTTC	CASSPHAGTSVYEQFF
TRBV29-1	NA	TRBJ2-7	TRBD1	TGCAGCGTTGACCAGGGGGCCTACGAGCAGTACTTC	CSVDQGAYEQYF
TRBV5-1	NA	TRBJ2-7	TRBD1	TGCGCCAGCAGCTTGGGACAGGGGATATCCTACGAGCAGTACTTC	CASSLGQGISYEQYF
TRBV19	NA	TRBJ1-5	NA	TGTGCCAGTAGTATTAGGGCAGCGAGGGGCAATCAGCCCCAGCATTTT	CASSIRAARGNQPQHF
TRBV7-9	NA	TRBJ2-4	NA	TGTGCCAGCAGTAGGGGGGGCCTCCTAGCCAAAAACATTCAGTACTTC	CASSRGGLLAKNIQYF
TRBV7-9	NA	TRBJ2-3	TRBD1	TGTGCCAGCAGCGCTGGACAGGCCCTTTATTCCGATACGCAGTATTTT	CASSAGQALYSDTQYF
TRBV18	NA	TRBJ1-1	TRBD1	TGTGCCAGCTCACCATTCACGACAGGGGGGAACACTGAAGCTTTCTTT	CASSPFTTGGNTEAFF
TRBV18	NA	TRBJ1-5	NA	TGTGCCAGCTCACCACGGATGTCCGAGCCCCAGCATTTT	CASSPRMSEPQHF
TRBV7-9	NA	TRBJ1-5	TRBD1	TGTGCCAGCAGCCCTCAGGGGGCTCGGGGGCAGCCCCAGCATTTT	CASSPQGARGQPQHF
TRBV30	NA	TRBJ2-1	NA	TGTGCCTCGACAGGAAACGGGAATGAGCAGTTCTTC	CASTGNGNEQFF
TRBV21-1	few	TRBJ1-4	NA	TGTGCCAGCAGCGCTCGACCGGGGGGCATTTTT	CASSARPGGIF
TRBV5-1	NA	TRBJ1-2	NA	TGCGCCAGCAGCCTCTCGGGGACCCTAAGCTATGGCTACACCTTC	CASSLSGTLSYGYTF
TRBV5-6	NA	TRBJ2-2	NA	TGTGCCAGCAGCTCCTACACACTCGCGACTCGACATTACGGGGAGCTGTTTTTT	CASSSYTLATRHYGELFF
TRBV7-3	NA	TRBJ2-1	TRBD1	TGTGCCAGCAGCTTCATCACAGGGGACCATGAGCAGTTCTTC	CASSFITGDHEQFF
TRBV25-1	NA	TRBJ2-7	NA	TGTGCCAGCCGTAGGAGGGCCGCGGTCTACGAGCAGTACTTC	CASRRRAAVYEQYF
TRBV18	once	TRBJ2-5	NA	TGTGCCAGCTCCCCTACCCAGACAGAAATCCAAGAGACCCAGTACTTC	CASSPTQTEIQETQYF
TRBV28	NA	TRBJ2-3	NA	TGTGCCAGCAGTTCTCCCAGCACAGATACGCAGTATTTT	CASSSPSTDTQYF
TRBV5-1	NA	TRBJ2-2	TRBD2	TGCGCCAGCAGGTGGACTAGCGGGAGCCCCGACACCGGGGAGCTGTTTTTT	CASRWTSGSPDTGELFF
TRBV10-3	NA	TRBJ2-1	NA	TGTGCCATCAGTGACTTGGGTGGGTACAATGAGCAGTTCTTC	CAISDLGGYNEQFF
TRBV29-1	NA	TRBJ2-1	TRBD2	TGCAGCGTTGATGGGTCGGCGGGAGCAAATGAGCAGTTCTTC	CSVDGSAGANEQFF
TRBV11-2	NA	TRBJ2-7	NA	TGTGCCAGCACCCAATTGGGGGTCGAGCAGTACTTC	CASTQLGVEQYF
TRBV15	NA	TRBJ2-7	NA	TGTGCCACCAGCAGAGACATAAACTACGAGCAGTACTTC	CATSRDINYEQYF
TRBV6-4	NA	TRBJ2-2	NA	TGTGCCAGCAGTGACTCGCAGGACACCGGGGAGCTGTTTTTT	CASSDSQDTGELFF
TRBV28	few	TRBJ2-2	TRBD1	TGTGCCAGCAGTCAACTACCGGGACAGGGTCGGACCGGGGAGCTGTTTTTT	CASSQLPGQGRTGELFF
TRBV7-8	once	TRBJ1-1	NA	TGTGCCAGCAGCTTAGGAGTACAGGGAGGCACTGAAGCTTTCTTT	CASSLGVQGGTEAFF
TRBV7-9	once	TRBJ2-1	TRBD2	TGTGCCAGCAGCCCTGCGGGGGACTACTTTACCTACAATGAGCAGTTCTTC	CASSPAGDYFTYNEQFF
TRBV7-3	NA	TRBJ2-2	TRBD2	TGTGCCAGCAGCTTAACGGGAGGGAGGGCCTTCGGGGAGCTGTTTTTT	CASSLTGGRAFGELFF
TRBV19	NA	TRBJ1-2	NA	TGTGCCAGTACAAACCCTGAGCCCGAGGAGGGCTACACCTTC	CASTNPEPEEGYTF
TRBV11-3	NA	TRBJ2-1	TRBD2	TGTGCCAGCTCTCCGGGGGGAGCTTTAGCCAATGAGCAGTTCTTC	CASSPGGALANEQFF
TRBV28	NA	TRBJ1-2	NA	TGTGCCAGCACCCTGGGGGGGTATGGCTACACCTTC	CASTLGGYGYTF
TRBV19	NA	TRBJ2-7	NA	TGTGCCAGTAGAAAAGGATGGGAGCAGTACTTC	CASRKGWEQYF